What follows is one T cell receptor beta chain and its context. In germline, CDR1 is SGHTA, CDR2 FQGNSA. Trimming shortened V by 9 bases and J by 0 bases, and 12 bases separated the two germline ends. This CDR3 region has 15 residues. TCRdb fed the RT-PCR reads into MiXCR, producing one record per CDR3 protein. The table includes hundreds of thousands of distinct CDR3 sequences, 14% detected once. Sequenced material: memory CD4+ T cells from blood. The TCR comes from a female donor in good health, serving as a healthy control. The chain has TRBV7-2 and TRBJ2-6; a possible D gene is TRBD1 (6 bases). The CDR3 is CARTTTGSGANVLTF. The CDR3 nucleotides read TGTGCCAGGACGACGACAGGCTCTGGGGCCAACGTCCTGACTTTC.